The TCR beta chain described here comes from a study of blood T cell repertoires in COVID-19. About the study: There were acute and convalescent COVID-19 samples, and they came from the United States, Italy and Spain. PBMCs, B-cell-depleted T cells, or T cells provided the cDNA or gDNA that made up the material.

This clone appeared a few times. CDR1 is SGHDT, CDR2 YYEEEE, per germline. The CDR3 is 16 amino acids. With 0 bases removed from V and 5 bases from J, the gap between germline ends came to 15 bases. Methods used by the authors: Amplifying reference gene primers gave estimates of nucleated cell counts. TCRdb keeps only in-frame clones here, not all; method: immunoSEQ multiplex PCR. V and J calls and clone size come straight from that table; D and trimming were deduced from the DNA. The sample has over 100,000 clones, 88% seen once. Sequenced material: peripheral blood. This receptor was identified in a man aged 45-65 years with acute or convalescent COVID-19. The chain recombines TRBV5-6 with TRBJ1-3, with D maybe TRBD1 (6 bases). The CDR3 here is CASSLVGGGRRNTIYF. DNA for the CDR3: TGTGCCAGCAGCTTGGTCGGCGGGGGGCGTAGAAACACCATATATTTT.